This T cell receptor beta chain was identified in a study of shared clonotypes between healthy human individuals (dated by TCRdb to 2018 to 2021). Regarding the study in general: A couple of women and a few men aged 18 to 49 years were included in the cohort. Between about 0.9 and 10 billion PBMCs per donor were obtained by leukapheresis. To increase sequencing depth and limit assay-specific biases, TCR repertoire library preparation and sequencing were carried out by different laboratories using diverse techniques. Blood TCR repertoires of about 5 healthy adults were deeply sequenced to estimate repertoire size and the extent of clonotype sharing between individuals. Per donor, three plates each were used for CD4 naive and CD4 memory, two for CD8 naive, and one for CD8 memory.

Overall study outcomes, separate from this receptor: Naive subsets generally had larger estimated clonotype richness than memory subsets. Even with the large sequencing depth, rarefaction of the sorted-subset datasets indicated that sequencing was incomplete. Because the study included only a small number of donors, the genetic and exposure-history diversity represented was limited. Pairwise subsampling led to the expectation that sequencing depth would affect the degree of clonotype sharing among donors. Sharing across several donors was observed for roughly 5% of naive CD4, over 3% of naive CD8, over 2% of memory CD4, and about 0.4% of memory CD8 clonotypes. Sampling was limited to blood, and TCR repertoires in tissue likely differ from TCR repertoires in blood. Compared with non-shared clonotypes, clonotypes shared by all four sorted-subset donors had higher generation probabilities.

A remark on this clone: Its recognized antigen is unknown. No qualities accompany the bases; no much larger clone lies one base away.

The germline V gene sets CDR1 to SGHDT and CDR2 to YYEEEE. The CDR3 sequence holds 17 residues, the cysteine and phenylalanine included. Of the read, only the CDR3 DNA is kept; its 51 bases are in frame from base 1. V was cut back by 0 bases and J by 2 bases, leaving a gap of 16 bases between them. CD8 naive samples consisted of CD45RO-negative cells that were positively selected for CCR7, yielding a CD45RA+CCR7+ population without TemRA cells. Healthy HIV-negative adults with no recently reported acute infections or vaccinations were included as donors. Every donor was a Caucasian adult residing in Nashville, Tennessee, USA. Blood was collected by leukapheresis, and PBMCs were isolated by Ficoll-Histopaque density gradient centrifugation and then cryopreserved in liquid nitrogen vapor phase. Analytical flow cytometry was used to check the purity and quantity of each magnetically sorted T cell population. Genomic DNA was isolated from each sorted fraction and quantified by UV absorbance on a Nanodrop 2000c.

Using the deep immunoSEQ assay, TCR CDR3 regions were amplified from genomic DNA by multiplex PCR. Extracted genomic DNA from each cell subset was distributed evenly across all wells of several immunoSEQ 96-well plates, and each plate was treated as a replicate. For sorted subsets, each replicate PCR was loaded with 200 to 250 ng genomic DNA, equivalent to some 31,000 T cell genomes. The purified libraries were quantified using a Qubit 3.0 fluorometer, sized with a Bioanalyzer 2100, and then quantified again using the KAPA Library Quantification kit. Every immunoSEQ 96-well plate was sequenced on a dedicated single-read 150-cycle Illumina NextSeq 550 flow cell. The paper's data handling went like this. Because only junctional sequences without quality scores were contained in the immunoSEQ output, filtering matching that applied to full-length reads could not be performed. To assign V/J genes and CDR3, sequences were annotated against IMGT germline references using PyIR, a Python wrapper for IgBLAST v1.9. Reads were filtered out if the reads had weak V/J assignments (E-value above 1e-6), no CDR3, stop codons, out-of-frame junctions, or ambiguous translated residues. V3J clonotypes were defined as sequences sharing the same inferred V gene, J gene, and CDR3 amino acid sequence. To compute the percentage overlap between repertoires, the number of shared unique clonotypes was divided by the size of the smaller repertoire. Repertoire richness was assessed with RTK rarefaction, the Chao1 estimator, and Recon v2.1 estimates of unobserved clonotypes. Generation probabilities for all TCRbeta clonotypes obtained by the gDNA method from a handful of donors were computed using OLGA. TCRdb limited this immuneACCESS table to in-frame rearrangements with V and J called. A share of clones is missing; checked studies link under half to unresolved V genes, and the rest is unexplained. Clone size and the V and J calls come from that table; the DNA yielded D and trimming. The sample table holds about 2 million clones, of which about 94% were seen once. Clones ranked in the top ten supply 1% to 1.5% of the sample.

The receptor was isolated from a young man in good health. Recombination joined TRBV5-6 with TRBJ2-3, with no D gene named confidently. The sample taken for sequencing was naive CD8+ T cells sorted from blood. What this sample's cell subset or site label stands for: CD45RA+CCR7+. The base sequence is TGTGCCAGCAGCTTGGTCGGGTCCTTAGACCTCACAGATACGCAGTATTTT. Its protein is CASSLVGSLDLTDTQYF. The CDR3, completed at both ends by the reference TRBV5-6 and TRBJ2-3 genes, gives the full variable domain DAGVTQSPTHLIKTRGQQVTLRCSPKSGHDTVSWYQQALGQGPQFIFQYYEEEERQRGNFPDRFSGHQFPNYSSELNVNALLLGDSALYLCASSLVGSLDLTDTQYFGPGTRLTVL.